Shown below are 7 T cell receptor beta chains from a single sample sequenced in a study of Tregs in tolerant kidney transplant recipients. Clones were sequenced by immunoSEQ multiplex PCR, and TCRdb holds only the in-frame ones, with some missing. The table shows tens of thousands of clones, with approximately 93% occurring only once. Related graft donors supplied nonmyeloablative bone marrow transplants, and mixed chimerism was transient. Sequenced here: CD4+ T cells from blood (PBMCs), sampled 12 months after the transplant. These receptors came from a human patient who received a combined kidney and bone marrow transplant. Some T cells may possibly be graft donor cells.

The CDR3 region has the DNA TGTGCCAGCAGTTTTGGCAGGGGGCGCGAAGAGCAGTACTTC. It translates to CASSFGRGREEQYF. The V and J genes are TRBV27 and TRBJ2-7; 8 nucleotides match TRBD1. The CDR3 length is 14 residues. In germline, CDR1 is MNHEY, CDR2 SMNVEV (reference sequence). V lost 3 bases to trimming and J lost 7 bases; unmatched junction nucleotides: 8.

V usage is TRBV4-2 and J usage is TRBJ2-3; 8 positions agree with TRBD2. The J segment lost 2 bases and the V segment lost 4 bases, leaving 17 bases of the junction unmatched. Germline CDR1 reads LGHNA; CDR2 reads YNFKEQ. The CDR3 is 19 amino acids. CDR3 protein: CASSPRATSGGGYTDTQYF. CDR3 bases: TGTGCCAGCAGCCCCCGAGCCACTAGCGGAGGGGGGTACACAGATACGCAGTATTTT.

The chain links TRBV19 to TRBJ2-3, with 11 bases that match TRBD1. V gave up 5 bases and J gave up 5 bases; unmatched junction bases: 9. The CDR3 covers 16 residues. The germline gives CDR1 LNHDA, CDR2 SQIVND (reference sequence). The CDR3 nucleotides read TGTGCCAGTAGTCTAGGGGACAGGGGGGCGGTAGATACGCAGTATTTT. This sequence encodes CASSLGDRGAVDTQYF.

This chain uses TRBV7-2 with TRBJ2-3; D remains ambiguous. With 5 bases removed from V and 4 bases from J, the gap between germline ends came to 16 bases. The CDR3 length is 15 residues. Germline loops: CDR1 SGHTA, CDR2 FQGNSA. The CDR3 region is CASSPWVAVADTQYF. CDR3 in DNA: TGTGCCAGCAGCCCCTGGGTAGCAGTGGCAGATACGCAGTATTTT.

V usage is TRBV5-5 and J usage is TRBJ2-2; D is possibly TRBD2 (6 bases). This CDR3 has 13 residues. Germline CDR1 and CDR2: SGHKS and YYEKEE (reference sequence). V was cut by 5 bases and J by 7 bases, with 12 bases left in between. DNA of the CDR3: TGTGCCAGCAGTCCTTTGGGGGGCGGGGAGCTGTTTTTT. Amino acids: CASSPLGGGELFF. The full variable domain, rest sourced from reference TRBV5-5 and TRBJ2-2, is DAGVTQSPTHLIKTRGQQVTLRCSPISGHKSVSWYQQVLGQGPQFIFQYYEKEERGRGNFPDRFSARQFPNYSSELNVNALLLGDSALYLCASSPLGGGELFFGEGSRLTVL.

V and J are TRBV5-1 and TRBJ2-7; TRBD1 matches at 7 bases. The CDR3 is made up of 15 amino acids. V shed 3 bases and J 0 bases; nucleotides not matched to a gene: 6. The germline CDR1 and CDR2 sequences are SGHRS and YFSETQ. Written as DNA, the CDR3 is TGCGCCAGCAGCTCGGACAGGTTAAGCTCCTACGAGCAGTACTTC. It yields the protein CASSSDRLSSYEQYF.

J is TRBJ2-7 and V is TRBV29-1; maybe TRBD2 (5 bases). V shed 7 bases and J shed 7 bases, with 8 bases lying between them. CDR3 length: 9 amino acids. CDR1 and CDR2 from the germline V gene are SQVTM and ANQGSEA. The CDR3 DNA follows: TGCAGCGGACGGGGTGAGCAGTACTTC. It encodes CSGRGEQYF.